The clone carrying this T cell receptor (delta chain) was picked up a small number of times. The data stem from a study of gamma-delta chains in newborns, infants, children. Study background: Microbial exposure reportedly drives polyclonal innate γδ T cell expansion after birth.

TCRdb reanalysed the reads via CATT. The sample records 9,000 to 13,000 delta-chain clones, about 8.6% being singletons. Sequencing input: blood. The receptor comes from a child who was a newborn, infant or young child, either healthy, febrile or measles-vaccinated (not recorded which).

CDR3 nucleotides: TGTGCCTGTGAACAACTGGGGCGCTTCCCCACCGATAAACTCATCTTT. Its protein is CACEQLGRFPTDKLIF. The J gene is TRDJ1, the V gene TRDV2; 7 bases are a match to TRDD3. Germline V lookup: CDR1 GEAIGNYY, CDR2 EKD. V shed 4 bases and J 1 base; nucleotides not matched to a gene: 11. This CDR3 is built from 16 residues.